This T cell receptor beta chain was documented in a study of OX40 agonist ivuxolimab in advanced cancers. The protocol was immunoSEQ multiplex PCR, while the TCRdb copy is restricted to in-frame clones and leaves out a portion. The data contain about 41,000 clones, roughly 77% of them singletons. The study sampled blood at baseline, cycle 4 day 1, and cycle 7 day 1. Looked up from germline, CDR1 is SGHTA and CDR2 is FQGTGA. The CDR3 sequence is 16 residues long. Trimming removed 4 bases from V and 8 bases from J; junction bases left unmatched: 10. This receptor was taken from an adult with an advanced solid tumor such as melanoma, head and neck, liver or kidney cancer. The specimen was CD4+ or CD8+ T cells sorted from blood, collected in a trial of the OX40 agonist ivuxolimab. The J gene is TRBJ2-1, the V gene TRBV7-3; 11 nucleotides line up with TRBD2. The CDR3: CASSSYSGRALDEQFF. The CDR3 bases are TGTGCCAGCAGCTCCTATAGCGGGAGGGCCCTAGATGAGCAGTTCTTC.